This TCR beta chain was obtained from a study of cytomegalovirus exposure and HLA in healthy donors (dated by TCRdb to 2015 to 2018). In the study overall: In an earlier analysis of some 610 of the donors, approximately 300 Gb of sequence data and 100 million or so unique TCR beta sequences from about 179 million T cells were reported. An early release that covered about 600 HLA-typed donors contained approximately 300 gigabases of sequencing data and around 80 million unique TCR sequences. Of the 350 to 450 genotyped donors, approximately 81% were placed in the genetic ancestry cluster associated with self-reported Caucasian donors. The study aimed to test whether signatures of past pathogen exposure could be identified by cataloging public T cell receptors. The T cell repertoires of some 700 subjects were profiled by immunosequencing and related to cytomegalovirus serostatus. Besides the first cohort of 550 to 750 subjects, a separate validation cohort made up of roughly 120 different subjects was used. High-throughput TCR immunosequencing, statistical association of individual TCRs with disease status, and machine learning were combined to predict cytomegalovirus infection status. A later analysis re-analyzed previously published TCR beta repertoires from 666 donors and added high-resolution HLA genotyping to study TCR occurrence patterns. Rather than drawing on any new phenotypic data, the later analysis identified candidate immune exposures from TCR beta sequences and the way those sequences occurred across donors. An earlier analysis of 500 to 650 of the donors applied high-throughput TCR beta sequencing to assess whether each TCR beta V gene segment acted as functional or pseudogenic. Alongside the repertoire data, information on donor age, sex, ethnicity and CMV serostatus was compiled. In a later genetic analysis, genome-wide SNP genotypes for about 55% of the roughly 700 donors were used, and that subset was treated as a discovery cohort. Every repertoire in the discovery cohort had been generated on one and the same sequencing platform. Both class I and class II loci were covered by HLA typing, at four-digit resolution. The number of donors typed differed by locus, with about 629-640 for A, B, C, DRB1 and DQB1, 522 for DQA1, nearly 610 for DPA1, and about 450 for DPB1. Five DR-DQ haplotypes were treated as single units for association and clustering because of strong linkage in the cohort. Across around 400 genotyped donors of the cohort, an average of roughly 200,000 unique TCR beta nucleotide sequences per donor were sequenced, and about a sixth of those sequences were non-productive. What the work shows at the level of the full study, not this receptor alone: Compared with equally common non-associated chains, HLA-associated TCR beta chains in a later analysis were more clonally expanded and had lower generation probabilities. According to a later analysis, parvovirus B19, influenza, CMV and Epstein-Barr virus appeared linked to several top co-occurrence clusters. In the study, some 180 TCR beta chains were listed as associated with cytomegalovirus. In both the original and validation cohorts, the classifier was reported to diagnose cytomegalovirus status with high specificity and sensitivity. An earlier analysis of some 590 of the donors showed that most TCR beta V segments appeared in productive rearrangements either about 87% or about 30% of the time, which broadly matched IMGT annotations. The authors suggested that the approach could potentially be extended to other disease states and immunological phenotypes. In vitro tests confirmed that a few of the cytomegalovirus-associated TCR beta chains recognize cytomegalovirus antigens. Assigning TCR associations to individual alleles was difficult when HLA alleles, especially DR and DQ, strongly co-occurred. A further reported finding was that TCR beta sequences accurately predicted the HLA-A and HLA-B alleles for most subjects in the first cohort. Roughly uniform sequencing depth across donors was assumed in presence/absence analyses, although this assumption may not hold. According to a later analysis, most CMV-associated TCR beta chains appeared to be HLA-restricted, and the HLA associations seemed to be driven largely by CMV exposure. While some public TCRs were present in many individuals, most TCR sequences turned up only very rarely across donors. In this cohort, only TCR beta chains were sequenced, and detectable features were limited by the absence of alpha or paired-chain data. Linkage disequilibrium might explain the correlated functional status among segregating V segments, but an unknown experimental factor could not be excluded. About 17 rarely observed V segments, including chromosome 9 orphons, were excluded from the earlier analysis of some 590 of the donors because counts were too low. Because the 87-base-pair reads could not distinguish some IMGT-functional V segments, including TRBV6-2 and TRBV6-3, those segments were excluded. According to a later analysis, TCR association rates differed among HLA loci, with DRB1 alleles showing the most associated TCRs and HLA-C alleles showing the fewest. A cluster of highly shared sequence variants was judged likely to represent a technical artifact of the sequencing pipeline. In a later genetic analysis, a missense DCLRE1C variant was associated with V-gene and J-gene trimming of TCR beta chains, and the association was replicated in an independent cohort. Compared with the 666-donor mean, donors in an Asian-associated ancestry cluster had fewer N-insertions in productive TCRs, according to a later genetic analysis. HLA typing was unavailable for some donors at each locus, so association tests used only the typed subset. Immune exposure information for the cohort was limited to CMV serostatus. Specific HLA alleles were associated with 18,000 or so TCR beta sequences at a false discovery rate of 0.05 in a later analysis.

The cohort comprised 710 or so healthy bone marrow donors. Cohort members were all nominally healthy when sampled, although unrecorded immune exposures were likely present. The donor tested CMV seropositive and was one of the 289 seropositive cohort members. Each donor provided a peripheral blood sample, and peripheral blood mononuclear cells were used for TCR beta sequencing. The Qiagen DNeasy Blood Extraction Kit was used to extract genomic DNA from the blood cell samples. Receptors were amplified or captured by the immunoSEQ multiplex PCR assay. A mixture of 60 forward primers for TCR Vbeta segments and 13 reverse primers for TCR Jbeta segments was used in the multiplex PCR. Amplification of the CDR3 region of rearranged TCR beta genes was performed with a multiplex PCR assay on genomic DNA. On the Illumina HiSeq System, the amplified TCR beta libraries were sequenced as 87-base-pair reads. The published analysis was carried out like this. In a later analysis, 77 million or so unique TCR beta chains were counted across the 500 to 850 repertoires, and approximately 11 million of these chains were shared by at least two donors. Raw reads were error-corrected and collapsed into unique sequences with a nearest-neighbor algorithm that merged closely related sequences to remove PCR and sequencing errors. Alignment of CDR3 sequences to IMGT reference sequences was used to assign V, D and J gene segments. For a sequence to be retained, a match of at least six nucleotides was required to both a V gene segment and a J gene segment. Rearrangements were classified as productive when the CDR3 lacked stop codons and remained in frame with V and J, and all other rearrangements were classified as non-productive. Following IMGT convention, CDR3 was defined as the stretch from the second conserved V-encoded cysteine up to the conserved J-encoded phenylalanine. Sequences without an unambiguous match to a single V gene segment were excluded from the earlier analysis of approximately 560 of the donors. In an earlier analysis of approximately 500 of the donors, a V segment was called functional when productive rearrangements were above 56.7%, and segregating when the standard deviation between donors exceeded 5%. To diagnose cytomegalovirus status from the catalog of TCR beta chain sequences, a statistical classification framework was built. In a later analysis, V and J genes were assigned by comparing TCR nucleotide sequences against IMGT/GENE-DB human TR gene sequences. In a later analysis, CDR3 sequences and most-parsimonious VDJ recombination scenarios were assigned using the TCRdist pipeline. In a later analysis, each TCR beta chain was defined by its CDR3 amino acid sequence together with its V-gene family, and reads lacking a unique V-gene family were excluded. As a way to deal with suspected cross-contamination and a sequencing artifact, a later analysis dropped approximately 590 nucleotide sequences that were highly shared and had low generation probability. In a later analysis, a clonal expansion index for each public chain was calculated from normalized within-repertoire ranks of inferred template counts. In a later analysis, generation probabilities were computed with a VDJ recombination model fitted to out-of-frame rearrangements, and the resulting probabilities were checked against IGoR. A later analysis scored TCR-TCR, TCR-HLA and TCR-CMV co-occurrence with hypergeometric tests, applying a repertoire-size bias correction to TCR pairs. False discovery rates were estimated in a later analysis by permuting HLA or CMV assignments 20 times. A later analysis grouped co-occurring TCRs with DBSCAN, adding TCRdist sequence similarity when clustering within HLA-allele-positive subsets. Co-occurrence clustering excluded repertoires with fewer than 30,000 or more than 120,000 public chains, plus five with anomalous nucleotide sharing. This immuneACCESS table, as held by TCRdb, lists in-frame sequences with V and J called but not all clones. Of the missing ones, under half trace to an unresolved V gene in checked studies; the others have no known cause. V and J calls and clone size are as listed in that table; D and trimming were resolved from the DNA. The sample contains about 120,000 clones, around 80% of them found a single time. Approximately 4.5% of the sample comes from the top ten.

Notes on this clone: It has no known antigen specificity. No quality values exist for individual bases; no much larger clone is one base distant.

Looking up the germline V gene yields CDR1 SQVTM and CDR2 ANQGSEA. V gives up 6 bases and J gives up 5 bases, and the segment between their germline ends measures 16 bases. Reading from cysteine to phenylalanine, the CDR3 counts 13 amino acids. The read is trimmed to its CDR3 DNA, 39 bases read in frame from base 1. Material for sequencing was PBMCs. The clonotype comes from a man in his thirties or forties in good health and CMV-seropositive. The V and J segments used are TRBV29-1 and TRBJ1-1; matching of 6 bases hints at TRBD1 as the D gene. This receptor carries the CDR3 CSVDRTVRTEAFF. The DNA is as follows: TGCAGCGTGGACCGGACAGTGAGAACTGAAGCTTTCTTT.